This T cell receptor (beta chain) comes out of a study of early T cells in non-severe SARS-CoV-2 infection. Whole-study context: Whole-blood bulk RNA, unsorted, was sequenced, and chains were unpaired.

Unique molecular identifiers (one per individual cDNA molecule) were attached. TCRdb recomputed calls from the 5' RACE reads with MiXCR, one row per CDR3 protein. The repertoire holds 64,000 or so distinct CDR3 sequences, with roughly 12% as singletons. Notes on the study in general: Clonotype matching in VDJdb favored anti-spike CD8 responses and did not capture private and CD4 specificities.

The sample holds a few counts of this clonotype. What it recognizes is unknown. Sequences were derived from whole blood, sampled at baseline. The sequence was obtained from an adult who was a healthcare worker with PCR-confirmed SARS-CoV-2 infection or an uninfected control (not recorded which).

For the CDR3, the DNA is TGTGCCAGCAGTTATGGGTTTTCGGGCAATCAGCCCCAGCATTTT. As protein: CASSYGFSGNQPQHF. The chain recombines TRBV7-9 with TRBJ1-5, with D uncertain. Germline lookup yields CDR1 SEHNR and CDR2 FQNEAQ (reference sequence). The CDR3 is 15 residues long. V gave up 6 bases and J gave up 2 bases, with 14 bases separating them. Full variable domain (outside the CDR3, taken from reference TRBV7-9 and TRBJ1-5): DTGVSQNPRHKITKRGQNVTFRCDPISEHNRLYWYRQTLGQGPEFLTYFQNEAQLEKSRLLSDRFSAERPKGSFSTLEIQRTEQGDSAMYLCASSYGFSGNQPQHFGDGTRLSIL.